A few counts support the clone carrying this T cell receptor beta chain. Its antigen remains unidentified. As originally analysed: The study's classifier, a distant-metastasis tool for papillary thyroid cancer, was built using CDR3 differences across clinicopathological groups. TCRdb reprocessed the PCR reads using MiXCR. It is TCRdb's table, rather than the study itself, that gives the V and J calls and clone size. The sample shows 10,000 to 15,000 clones, approximately 27% of them seen only once. This entry belongs to a study of metastatic and nonmetastatic thyroid tumors. On the study more broadly: It was across blood and tumor or nodule tissue from malignant and benign thyroid patients that repertoires were compared.

No treatment had been given to any patient before thyroid surgery. Study-level findings and limits: A significant increase in TCR beta diversity was reportedly seen in malignant thyroid tumors relative to benign nodules, in blood and tumor.

The germline CDR1 and CDR2 sequences are MNHNS and SASEGT. The CDR3 totals 16 residues. Trimming took 4 bases from V and 8 from J; bases not matched to a gene: 11. The chain joins TRBV6-1 to TRBJ2-1; TRBD2 matches at 10 bases. The sample was tumor tissue. The clonotype comes from a female donor with papillary thyroid cancer or a benign thyroid nodule (not recorded which). Some clones in this sample may be carry-over from other donors' samples. The CDR3 coding sequence is TGTGCCAGCAGTGCCGGACTAGCGGCCTCTAGGGATGAGCAGTTCTTC. This codes for CASSAGLAASRDEQFF.